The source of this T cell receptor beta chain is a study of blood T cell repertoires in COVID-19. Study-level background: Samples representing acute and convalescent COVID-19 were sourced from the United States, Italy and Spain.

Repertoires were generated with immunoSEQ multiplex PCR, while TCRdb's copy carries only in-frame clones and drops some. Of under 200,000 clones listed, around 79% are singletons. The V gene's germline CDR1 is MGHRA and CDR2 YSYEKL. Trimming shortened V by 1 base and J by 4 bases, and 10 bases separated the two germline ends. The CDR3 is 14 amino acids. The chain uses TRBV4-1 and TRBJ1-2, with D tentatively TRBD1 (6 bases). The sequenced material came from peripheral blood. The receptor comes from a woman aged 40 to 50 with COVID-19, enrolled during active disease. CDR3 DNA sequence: TGCGCCAGCAGCCAAGCCGGACAGCCCTATGGCTACACCTTC. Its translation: CASSQAGQPYGYTF.